This T cell receptor beta chain was identified during a study of patients and donors after allogeneic stem cell transplantation. This clonotype was observed a few times. With 6 bases removed from V and 8 bases from J, the gap between germline ends came to 23 bases. CDR3 length equals 16 residues. One entry per CDR3 protein results from TCRdb running MiXCR on the RT-PCR reads. The sample lists some 880,000 distinct CDR3 sequences, roughly 18% seen once, with under 6.5% in the top ten. The sample consisted of blood, either unsorted or a sorted T cell fraction (not recorded which). J is TRBJ2-1 and V is TRBV12-3 or TRBV12-4; maybe TRBD2 (7 bases). This TCR came from a human donor who was either an allogeneic HSCT recipient or a stem cell or donor lymphocyte infusion donor (not recorded which). It is not recorded whose cells these are; they may come from a transplant donor. CDR3 nucleotide sequence: TGTGCCAGCAGATTGGTGTTGGGGGGGGGCGTATATGAGCAGTTCTTC. This gives the protein CASRLVLGGGVYEQFF.